This T cell receptor beta chain was sequenced in a study of PD-L1 blockade in urothelial cancer. TCRdb's table, derived via immunoSEQ multiplex PCR, lists solely in-frame clones and lacks some. This table has tens of thousands of clones, more than 75% appearing once. The CDR3 sequence is 16 residues long. Trimming took 4 bases from V and 0 from J; bases not matched to a gene: 7. Germline V gives CDR1 SGHDT, CDR2 YYEEEE. Sample time point: peripheral blood 6 weeks after treatment start. The sequence was obtained from a man in his sixties with urothelial cancer. The sample consisted of PBMCs, taken around atezolizumab (anti-PD-L1) treatment. V gene TRBV5-6 combines with J gene TRBJ2-3; 8 nucleotides match TRBD2. The CDR3 DNA follows: TGTGCCAGCAGCCCAATAGCGGGGCGAAGCACAGATACGCAGTATTTT. It encodes CASSPIAGRSTDTQYF. Using reference TRBV5-6 and TRBJ2-3 for the parts outside the CDR3, the full variable domain is DAGVTQSPTHLIKTRGQQVTLRCSPKSGHDTVSWYQQALGQGPQFIFQYYEEEERQRGNFPDRFSGHQFPNYSSELNVNALLLGDSALYLCASSPIAGRSTDTQYFGPGTRLTVL.